The TCR beta chain described here comes from a study of cytomegalovirus exposure and HLA in healthy donors. Whole-study context: The early release's HLA-typed donors yielded some 85 million unique TCRs.

Germline V gene data show CDR1 as SEHNR and CDR2 as FQNEAQ (reference sequence). The CDR3 runs to 15 residues. Primers included in the PCR were 60 Vbeta and 13 Jbeta primers. Clones were sequenced by immunoSEQ multiplex PCR, and TCRdb holds only the in-frame ones, with some missing. This sample has some 160,000 clones, with 70% to 80% found just once. This clone was recorded a few times. Its antigen is unknown. One junction end disagrees with the germline gene, perhaps due to a read error. Study-wide results and limits: Associated with cytomegalovirus, according to the listing, were around 160 TCR beta chains. Per published reports, the classifier diagnosed cytomegalovirus status with high specificity and sensitivity. Rarity marked most TCR sequences, yet some public TCRs occurred in many donors.

The sample consisted of PBMCs. The rearrangement links TRBV7-9 to TRBJ1-3, with D unclear. The TCR originated in a man between 35 and 55 years old in good health and CMV-seronegative. The CDR3: CSSSLAGSSGNTIYF. CDR3 bases: TGTTCCAGCAGCTTAGCCGGTTCCTCTGGAAACACCATATATTTT. The full variable domain, rest sourced from reference TRBV7-9 and TRBJ1-3, is DTGVSQNPRHKITKRGQNVTFRCDPISEHNRLYWYRQTLGQGPEFLTYFQNEAQLEKSRLLSDRFSAERPKGSFSTLEIQRTEQGDSAMYLCSSSLAGSSGNTIYFGEGSWLTVV.